This T cell receptor beta chain comes out of a study of identical twins. General study results and limits: Out-of-frame alpha sequences shared by twins showed excess low generation probability. The study found that models underestimated out-of-frame TCR alpha sharing in monozygotic twins.

Looked up from germline, CDR1 is SQVTM and CDR2 is ANQGSEA. Between the trimmed V and J ends, which lost 4 bases and 8 bases, there was a span of 9 bases. This CDR3 contains 11 residues. TCRdb reanalysed the 5' RACE reads using MiXCR and keeps one entry per CDR3 protein. This sample yields around 240,000 distinct CDR3 sequences, of which about 10% are seen a single time; more than 8% belongs to the top ten. About this clonotype itself: The antigen is undetermined.

The sequencing sample was made of memory T cells sorted from blood. The chain couples TRBV29-1 to TRBJ2-4, with D possibly matching TRBD1 (6 bases). The clonotype was recovered from a man aged 50 to 60 in good health. CDR3 amino acids: CSVGTVHIQYF. As DNA, the CDR3 is TGCAGCGTTGGGACAGTACACATTCAGTACTTC. Combining the CDR3 with reference TRBV29-1 and TRBJ2-4 gives the whole variable domain SAVISQKPSRDICQRGTSLTIQCQVDSQVTMMFWYRQQPGQSLTLIATANQGSEATYESGFVIDKFPISRPNLTFSTLTVSNMSPEDSSIYLCSVGTVHIQYFGAGTRLSVL.